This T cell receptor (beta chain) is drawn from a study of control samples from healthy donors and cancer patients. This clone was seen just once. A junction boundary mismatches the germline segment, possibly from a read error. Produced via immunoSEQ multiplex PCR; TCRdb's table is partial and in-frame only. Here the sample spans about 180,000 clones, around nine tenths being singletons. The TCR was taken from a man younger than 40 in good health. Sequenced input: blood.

Here the CDR3 reads CASSLFTEALF. The CDR3 DNA follows: TGTGCCAGCAGTCTATTCACAGAAGCCCTCTTT. The chain combines TRBV6-5 with TRBJ1-6; the D is unclear. CDR3 size: 11 residues. The germline CDR1 and CDR2 sequences are MNHEY and SVGAGI.